This TCR beta chain was sequenced during a study of cytomegalovirus exposure and HLA in healthy donors. Regarding this clone: Its antigen is not known. This CDR3 is also generated by other DNA sequences in the sample.

Study-wide results and caveats: Overall, approximately 150 TCR beta chains were annotated as cytomegalovirus-associated. Within an earlier analysis, most TCR beta V segments proved productive either about 87% or about 30% of the time.

The primer mix had 60 Vbeta and 13 Jbeta primers. Some clones are missing from TCRdb's copy, which holds only in-frame ones; the method was immunoSEQ multiplex PCR. The table includes around 50,000 clones, approximately 82% detected once. Per germline, CDR1 MNHEY and CDR2 SMNVEV (reference sequence). CDR3 length: 14 amino acids. V lost 3 bases to trimming and J lost 6 bases, with 15 bases between them. The donors (healthy individuals) were bone marrow donors. Source material: PBMCs. The chain joins TRBV27 to TRBJ2-7; possible D gene TRBD2, 6 bases. The receptor comes from a man over 45 in good health and CMV-seronegative. DNA for the CDR3: TGTGCCAGCAGTTTGGGCGGGGCTGCGGCCGAGCAGTACTTC. Its protein product is CASSLGGAAAEQYF.